The 26 T cell receptor beta chains listed next were all sequenced from one sample in a study of cytomegalovirus exposure and HLA in healthy donors (dated by TCRdb to 2016 to 2017). The library was made by the immunoSEQ multiplex PCR assay. A mixture of 60 forward primers for TCR Vbeta segments and 13 reverse primers for TCR Jbeta segments was used in the multiplex PCR. TCRdb took over this immuneACCESS table, retaining in-frame rearrangements with V and J assigned. Such tables are incomplete; in checked studies, under half of the missing clones stem from an unresolved V gene, and the remainder is unexplained. Recorded for this sample are 200,000 to 300,000 clones; 82% of them occurred a single time. The top ten clonotypes cover more than 5% of the sample. The sample comprised PBMCs. Source of these receptors: a woman in her thirties or forties in good health and CMV-seropositive.

This CDR3 is CASSYFGQGTEAFF. The CDR3 DNA reads TGTGCCAGCAGTTACTTCGGACAGGGAACTGAAGCTTTCTTT. This chain joins TRBV6-5 and TRBJ1-1; 8 positions match TRBD1. The CDR3 is 14 amino acids. CDR1 and CDR2 (germline): MNHEY, SVGAGI. V was pared by 1 base and J by 5 bases, with 3 bases of the junction left unmatched.

V usage is TRBV2 and J usage is TRBJ1-1; no firm D call. Germline V gene sequence: CDR1 SNHLY, CDR2 FYNNEI. Deletions cut 8 bases from V and 5 bases from J, with 9 bases between. The CDR3 covers 11 residues. The CDR3 region has the DNA TGTGCCAGCTTCCGGAGTACTGAAGCTTTCTTT. Residues: CASFRSTEAFF.

The chain combines TRBV9 with TRBJ2-1; weak D call: TRBD2 (5 bases). CDR3 length: 16 residues. The V gene's germline CDR1 is SGDLS and CDR2 YYNGEE. The V end lost 5 bases, the J end lost 6 bases, and 21 bases lay between the germline ends. CDR3 region: CASSDGLGITSNEQFF. CDR3 nucleotides: TGTGCCAGCAGTGACGGACTCGGGATTACGAGCAATGAGCAGTTCTTC.

The CDR3 nucleotides read TGTGCCATCAGTGAGTTACTAGCGGGGGACTACAATGAGCAGTTCTTC. Its translation is CAISELLAGDYNEQFF. This chain connects TRBV10-3 to TRBJ2-1, with 11 bases aligning to TRBD2. The CDR3 contains 16 residues. CDR1 and CDR2 from the germline V gene are ENHRY and SYGVKD. V trimming: 1 base; J trimming: 3 bases; junction bases outside the gene matches: 2.

The rearrangement joins TRBV6-1 to TRBJ2-5; perhaps TRBD2 as D (6 bases). The J call is doubtful: the DNA matches TRBJ2-7 better. The CDR3 spans 15 residues. CDR1 and CDR2 (germline): MNHNS, SASEGT. In DNA, the CDR3 is TGTGCCAGCAGTACCGGGACCGGGGGAACCTACGAGCAGTACTTC. This codes for CASSTGTGGTYEQYF.

The rearrangement links TRBV4-3 to TRBJ2-6, with D possibly matching TRBD1 (7 bases). Trimming removed 7 bases from V and 0 bases from J, with 19 bases in between. Per the germline V gene, CDR1 is LGHNA and CDR2 is YSLEER. This CDR3 contains 18 residues. CDR3 in amino acids: CASTPGGTAFSGANVLTF. CDR3 nucleotides: TGCGCCAGCACTCCGGGCGGGACAGCTTTCTCTGGGGCCAACGTCCTGACTTTC.

The chain has TRBV10-3 and TRBJ1-2; weak D call: TRBD1 (5 bases). The germline V gene encodes CDR1 ENHRY and CDR2 SYGVKD. V lost 6 bases and J lost 7, with 15 bases in between. The CDR3 sequence is 13 residues long. The CDR3 loop is CAISQTDLSGYTF. For the CDR3, the DNA is TGTGCCATCAGCCAGACAGATTTGAGTGGCTACACCTTC.

This chain links TRBV13 with TRBJ2-6; 9 nucleotides agree with TRBD1. CDR3 length: 18 residues. Trimming cost V 5 bases and J 0 bases; bases outside gene matches: 8. The germline V gene encodes CDR1 PRHDT and CDR2 FYEKMQ (reference sequence). This chain's CDR3 is CASSPRGTGSSGANVLTF. In DNA, the CDR3 is TGTGCCAGCAGCCCCCGAGGGACAGGGAGCTCTGGGGCCAACGTCCTGACTTTC.

V is TRBV9 and J is TRBJ2-1; tentatively, D is TRBD2 (6 bases). There are 15 residues in the CDR3. Looked up from germline, CDR1 is SGDLS and CDR2 is YYNGEE. Trimming stripped 2 bases from V and 2 bases from J, with 11 bases between. CDR3 nucleotide sequence: TGTGCCAGCAGCGTTCCCGGCGGGGCCTACAATGAGCAGTTCTTC. Translated: CASSVPGGAYNEQFF. The full variable domain, rest sourced from reference TRBV9 and TRBJ2-1, is DSGVTQTPKHLITATGQRVTLRCSPRSGDLSVYWYQQSLDQGLQFLIQYYNGEERAKGNILERFSAQQFPDLHSELNLSSLELGDSALYFCASSVPGGAYNEQFFGPGTRLTVL.

The chain uses TRBV7-2 and TRBJ2-3; 15 nucleotides agree with TRBD2. Germline CDR1 reads SGHTA; CDR2 reads FQGNSA. This CDR3 contains 16 residues. The V gene end was trimmed by 5 bases and the J gene end by 6 bases; junction bases not matched to a gene: 6. The DNA of the CDR3 is TGTGCCAGCAGCCCACGGACTAGCGGGGGGGCCGATACGCAGTATTTT. This sequence encodes CASSPRTSGGADTQYF.

The chain combines TRBV11-2 with TRBJ2-3, with a possible D match to TRBD1 (5 bases). The CDR3 loop spans 15 amino acids. Germline assignment: CDR1 SGHAT and CDR2 FQNNGV. V was cut by 3 bases and J by 2 bases, with 12 bases left in between. The CDR3 bases are TGTGCCAGCAGCTTTCAGGGATCCCTCACAGATACGCAGTATTTT. Residues: CASSFQGSLTDTQYF.

The chain recombines TRBV5-1 with TRBJ2-5; D uncertain. The CDR3 is 11 residues long. Per the germline V gene, CDR1 is SGHRS and CDR2 is YFSETQ. V shed 7 bases and J shed 3 bases, with 7 bases lying between them. The CDR3 DNA is TGCGCCAGCCTCGGAGAAGAGACCCAGTACTTC. It yields the protein CASLGEETQYF.

The V gene is TRBV19, the J gene TRBJ2-7, with D maybe TRBD1 (7 bases). Germline V gene sequence: CDR1 LNHDA, CDR2 SQIVND (reference sequence). This CDR3 is built from 17 residues. V was clipped by 4 bases and J by 2 bases, with 21 bases between them. This chain's CDR3 is CASSRSPGGSPPYEQYF. CDR3 bases: TGTGCCAGTAGTAGGTCCCCAGGGGGGAGCCCTCCCTACGAGCAGTACTTC. Together with reference TRBV19 and TRBJ2-7, the CDR3 gives the full variable domain: DGGITQSPKYLFRKEGQNVTLSCEQNLNHDAMYWYRQDPGQGLRLIYYSQIVNDFQKGDIAEGYSVSREKKESFPLTVTSAQKNPTAFYLCASSRSPGGSPPYEQYFGPGTRLTVT.

V and J are TRBV2 and TRBJ2-7; perhaps TRBD2 as D (5 bases). Germline V gives CDR1 SNHLY, CDR2 FYNNEI. Trimming pared 2 bases from V and 7 bases from J, leaving 9 bases between. CDR3 length: 12 amino acids. The CDR3 loop reads CASSESGWEQYF. The CDR3 coding sequence is TGTGCCAGCAGTGAATCGGGGTGGGAGCAGTACTTC.

The chain uses TRBV7-2 and TRBJ2-1, with 7 positions matching TRBD1. Unmatched junction bases numbered 9, after V lost 6 bases and J lost 1 base. Germline V lookup: CDR1 SGHTA, CDR2 FQGNSA. The CDR3 sequence is 16 residues long. DNA for the CDR3: TGTGCCAGCAGAAAACTGACAGGGTGGTCCTACAATGAGCAGTTCTTC. It encodes CASRKLTGWSYNEQFF.

The chain couples TRBV7-9 to TRBJ2-7, with D possibly matching TRBD1 (5 bases). The CDR3 covers 13 residues. V was trimmed by 5 bases and J by 4 bases, leaving 12 bases between them. From germline, CDR1 is SEHNR and CDR2 FQNEAQ (reference sequence). CDR3 sequence (DNA): TGTGCCAGCAGCCCACTCGACAGTTACGAGCAGTACTTC. Protein sequence: CASSPLDSYEQYF.

This clone was seen just once. The genes are TRBV23-1 and TRBJ1-5, with a weak D call TRBD1 (6 bases). TRBV23-1 is flagged as an ORF with uncertain function. Trimming stripped 1 base from V and 1 base from J, with 11 bases between. The length of the CDR3 is 16 residues. The CDR3 coding sequence is TGCGCCAGCAGTCAATATACGCAGGGGAGCAATCAGCCCCAGCATTTT. It codes for CASSQYTQGSNQPQHF.

The chain is built from TRBV6-5 and TRBJ2-5; TRBD1 agrees at 7 bases. With 10 bases clipped from V and 4 bases from J, the junction kept 6 bases outside the gene matches. Germline CDR1 is MNHEY and CDR2 is SVGAGI. CDR3 length equals 12 residues. CDR3 in amino acids: CATRRDRETQYF. The CDR3 nucleotides read TGTGCCACCCGCCGGGACAGAGAGACCCAGTACTTC.

The chain links TRBV18 to TRBJ1-2; D might be TRBD1 (6 bases). Trimming stripped 6 bases from V and 4 bases from J, with 9 bases between. Germline-derived CDR1 and CDR2 are KGHSH and LQKENI. The CDR3 extends over 12 amino acids. The CDR3 DNA follows: TGTGCCAGCTCCCTGGACAGCTATGGCTACACCTTC. As protein: CASSLDSYGYTF.

The V and J genes are TRBV11-3 and TRBJ1-6, with a tentative D call TRBD1 (5 bases). CDR1 is SGHNT and CDR2 is YENEEA in the germline V gene. The CDR3 contains 13 residues. Trimming took 1 base from V and 7 from J, leaving 5 bases between them. The CDR3 protein is CASSLGGNSPLHF. DNA of the CDR3: TGTGCCAGCAGCTTAGGGGGCAATTCACCCCTCCACTTT.

J is TRBJ1-4 and V is TRBV29-1; TRBD1 aligns across 8 bases. Germline lookup yields CDR1 SQVTM and CDR2 ANQGSEA. Trimming took 3 bases from V and 7 from J; bases not matched to a gene: 4. This CDR3 is 13 amino acids long. The CDR3 loop is CSVDGQGAEKLFF. The CDR3 DNA is TGCAGCGTTGACGGTCAGGGGGCTGAAAAACTGTTTTTT.

Ten or more counts support this clone. Additional DNA sequences in this sample encode the identical CDR3. V gene TRBV19 combines with J gene TRBJ2-7; 9 bases are a match to TRBD2. The V segment lost 3 bases and the J segment 4 bases; nucleotides outside the gene matches: 4. The CDR3 has 14 amino acids. CDR1 is LNHDA, CDR2 SQIVND, per germline (reference sequence). The CDR3 is CASSIVAGVYEQYF. The CDR3 DNA reads as TGTGCCAGTAGTATTGTAGCGGGAGTGTACGAGCAGTACTTC.

The V call is TRBV9, the J call TRBJ2-2, with a possible D match to TRBD2 (5 bases). Germline CDR1 and CDR2: SGDLS and YYNGEE. This CDR3 spans 12 amino acids. Trimming pared 8 bases from V and 3 bases from J, leaving 8 bases between. The CDR3 DNA follows: TGTGCCAGTAAAGCGGACACCGGGGAGCTGTTTTTT. Translation: CASKADTGELFF.

The chain is built from TRBV6-5 and TRBJ2-1; 7 nucleotides line up with TRBD1. CDR3 size: 13 residues. Germline V CDR1 and CDR2: MNHEY, SVGAGI. Trimming removed 6 bases from V and 5 bases from J; junction bases left unmatched: 4. The chain's CDR3 is CASRRDRDNEQFF. DNA of the CDR3: TGTGCCAGCAGAAGGGACAGAGACAATGAGCAGTTCTTC.

The chain recombines TRBV7-2 with TRBJ1-6, with D uncertain. The CDR3 totals 15 residues. Germline CDR1 SGHTA, CDR2 FQGNSA. With 1 base removed from V and 6 bases from J, the gap between germline ends came to 10 bases. The CDR3 DNA follows: TGTGCCAGCAGCTTAGAGTACCAGGTTAATTCACCCCTCCACTTT. Its translation is CASSLEYQVNSPLHF.

Notes on this clone: At one boundary the junction diverges from the germline segment, which might be a read error. The chain has TRBV7-9 and TRBJ1-2, with D uncertain. The germline CDR1 and CDR2 sequences are SEHNR and FQNEAQ (reference sequence). This CDR3 is built from 14 residues. The CDR3 region has the DNA TGTTCCAGCAGCTTAGAAACAGCGGCCTATGGCTACACCTTC. This translates into CSSSLETAAYGYTF.